The TCR beta chain under discussion was sequenced for a study of blood T cell repertoires in COVID-19. Participants were aged about 18 to 95 years, lived in over 20 US areas, and enrolled virtually. Clones were read by immunoSEQ multiplex PCR, and TCRdb kept only the in-frame ones, dropping some. The sample lists a few hundred thousand clones; more than 75% were seen once. The origin of this receptor is a woman aged 30 to 39 who had recovered from COVID-19. What was sequenced was PBMCs or T cells enriched from blood (not recorded which).

In DNA form, the CDR3 reads TGTGCCAGCTCACCGGCAGGGTTAGATACGCAGTATTTT. This translates into CASSPAGLDTQYF. This chain connects TRBV18 to TRBJ2-3, with D perhaps matching TRBD1 (5 bases). V shed 3 bases and J shed 5 bases, with 9 bases lying between them. The CDR3 runs to 13 residues. Germline V gene lookup returns CDR1 KGHSH and CDR2 LQKENI.